A selection of T cell receptor beta chains follows, all from one sample in a study of blood T cell repertoires in COVID-19. Libraries were prepared by immunoSEQ multiplex PCR; TCRdb keeps only in-frame clonotypes and omits some of them. The table lists roughly 100,000 clones, about 80% of them singletons. The sample comprised peripheral blood. The receptors were sampled from a man in his 70s with acute or convalescent COVID-19. CDR3s leave out the opening cysteine and the closing phenylalanine or tryptophan. The D gene is left open where the match is weak. The size entry is marked missing in some rows and otherwise reads once, few, many or a size class.

j_call: TRBJ2-3
v_call: TRBV10-3
d_call: TRBD1
clone_size: once
cdr3_aa: AISDRTGSTDTQY

j_call: TRBJ1-2
v_call: TRBV5-6
d_call: .
clone_size: .
cdr3_aa: ASSFLGSGYT

j_call: TRBJ2-7
v_call: TRBV7-6
d_call: TRBD1
clone_size: .
cdr3_aa: ASSLGTGMITYEQY

j_call: TRBJ2-1
v_call: TRBV7-2
d_call: .
clone_size: .
cdr3_aa: ASSLGTAGENNEQF

j_call: TRBJ2-7
v_call: TRBV19
d_call: TRBD1
clone_size: .
cdr3_aa: ASSRTGQAEYEQY

j_call: TRBJ2-4
v_call: TRBV2
d_call: TRBD1
clone_size: .
cdr3_aa: ASGISGTELNIQY

j_call: TRBJ2-7
v_call: TRBV7-8
d_call: TRBD2
clone_size: .
cdr3_aa: ASSLFARTSGNEQY

j_call: TRBJ2-7
v_call: TRBV28
d_call: .
clone_size: once
cdr3_aa: ASSLTAGRNEQY

j_call: TRBJ2-2
v_call: TRBV13
d_call: TRBD1
clone_size: once
cdr3_aa: ASRPGTGNTGELF

j_call: TRBJ2-1
v_call: TRBV6-5
d_call: TRBD2
clone_size: .
cdr3_aa: ASRGGTSVSHEQF

j_call: TRBJ2-7
v_call: TRBV2
d_call: .
clone_size: .
cdr3_aa: ASRRGYSYEQY